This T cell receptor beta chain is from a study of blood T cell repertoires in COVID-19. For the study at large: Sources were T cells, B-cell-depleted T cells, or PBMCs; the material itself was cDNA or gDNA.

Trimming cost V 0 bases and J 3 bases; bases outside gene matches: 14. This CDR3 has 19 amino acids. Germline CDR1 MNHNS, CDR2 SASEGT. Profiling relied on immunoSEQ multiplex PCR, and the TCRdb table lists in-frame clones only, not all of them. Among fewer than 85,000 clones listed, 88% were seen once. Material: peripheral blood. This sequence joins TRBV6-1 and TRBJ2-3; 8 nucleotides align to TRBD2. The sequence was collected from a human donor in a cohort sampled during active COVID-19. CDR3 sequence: CASSEALWVAGGSTDTQYF. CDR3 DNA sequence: TGTGCCAGCAGTGAAGCCCTTTGGGTTGCGGGAGGAAGTACAGATACGCAGTATTTT.